This entry lists 10 T cell receptor beta chains sequenced from one sample in a study of blood T cell repertoires in COVID-19. Measured with immunoSEQ multiplex PCR; TCRdb has only the in-frame clones, and not every one. The profile shows some 260,000 clones, about 90% of them singletons. The sample was peripheral blood. The receptors were gathered from a man at least 80 years old with acute or convalescent COVID-19.

This clone was counted a single time. This chain joins TRBV5-1 and TRBJ1-2; D ambiguous. The germline V gene encodes CDR1 SGHRS and CDR2 YFSETQ. Trimming took 7 bases from V and 4 from J, leaving 20 bases between them. The CDR3 has 15 amino acids. In DNA, the CDR3 is TGCGCCAGCTGCCCCGACCTTGGACGGGGCTATGGCTACACCTTC. Translated: CASCPDLGRGYGYTF. The full variable domain, with the rest looked up from reference TRBV5-1 and TRBJ1-2, is KAGVTQTPRYLIKTRGQQVTLSCSPISGHRSVSWYQQTPGQGLQFLFEYFSETQRNKGNFPGRFSGRQFSNSRSEMNVSTLELGDSALYLCASCPDLGRGYGYTFGSGTRLTVV.

This chain joins TRBV25-1 and TRBJ2-1, with TRBD2 identical over 9 bases. Germline CDR1 reads MGHDK; CDR2 reads SYGVNS. This CDR3 is built from 15 residues. The trim removed 4 bases at V and 3 bases at J, leaving 4 bases unmatched. In DNA form, the CDR3 reads TGTGCCAGCAGTGGTGGGACTAGCTACTACAATGAGCAGTTCTTC. It is translated as CASSGGTSYYNEQFF.

This chain uses TRBV7-8 with TRBJ2-5; TRBD1 might be the D (5 bases). Per germline, CDR1 SGHVS and CDR2 FQNEAQ. Trimming cost V 4 bases and J 0 bases, with 15 bases left between them. The CDR3 covers 16 residues. Here the CDR3 reads CASSWPPAGNQETQYF. CDR3 DNA: TGTGCCAGCAGCTGGCCCCCGGCAGGGAACCAAGAGACCCAGTACTTC.

V gene TRBV28 combines with J gene TRBJ1-2, with D hard to call. Trimming shortened V by 5 bases and J by 4 bases, and 23 bases separated the two germline ends. Per the germline V gene, CDR1 is MDHEN and CDR2 is SYDVKM. The CDR3 is 17 amino acids. In nucleotides, the CDR3 is TGTGCCAGCAGTCAACCCGACGCGACGTCCCGGGTCTATGGCTACACCTTC. It yields the protein CASSQPDATSRVYGYTF.

The chain employs TRBV7-2 and TRBJ1-1, with a tentative D call TRBD1 (6 bases). CDR3 length equals 15 residues. Germline V lookup: CDR1 SGHTA, CDR2 FQGNSA. Trimming removed 5 bases at V and 4 bases at J, with 17 bases between. CDR3 protein: CASSPRGGTGTEAFF. In DNA, the CDR3 is TGTGCCAGCAGCCCGAGGGGGGGGACGGGCACTGAAGCTTTCTTT.

The chain has TRBV7-3 and TRBJ2-1, with 9 bases aligning to TRBD2. V was clipped by 3 bases and J by 4 bases; unmatched bases: 10. CDR3 length: 17 residues. CDR1 and CDR2 from the germline V gene are SGHTA and FQGTGA. This CDR3 is CASSLSGGGAIYNEQFF. The CDR3, as DNA: TGTGCCAGCAGCTTGTCTGGCGGGGGGGCAATTTACAATGAGCAGTTCTTC. The full variable domain, its missing parts supplied by reference TRBV7-3 and TRBJ2-1, is GAGVSQTPSNKVTEKGKYVELRCDPISGHTALYWYRQSLGQGPEFLIYFQGTGAADDSGLPNDRFFAVRPEGSVSTLKIQRTERGDSAVYLCASSLSGGGAIYNEQFFGPGTRLTVL.

The V call is TRBV19, the J call TRBJ2-1; the match to TRBD1 covers 9 bases. V dropped 4 bases and J dropped 7; count of bases not matched to a gene: 8. This CDR3 has 15 amino acids. CDR1 is LNHDA and CDR2 is SQIVND in the germline V gene (reference sequence). The CDR3 loop reads CASSRDREEMNEQFF. CDR3 DNA sequence: TGTGCCAGTAGTAGGGACAGGGAAGAAATGAATGAGCAGTTCTTC.

The V gene is TRBV4-3, the J gene TRBJ1-5; the D is unclear. V lost 0 bases and J 3 bases, leaving 12 bases between the germline ends. In germline, CDR1 is LGHNA, CDR2 YSLEER. This CDR3 has 16 residues. The CDR3 sequence is CASSQDRTVHNQPQHF. The CDR3 DNA sequence: TGCGCCAGCAGCCAAGATAGAACAGTGCACAATCAGCCCCAGCATTTT.

The rearrangement uses TRBV7-2 and TRBJ2-1; TRBD2 agrees at 7 bases. The CDR3 consists of 15 residues. Germline-derived CDR1 and CDR2 are SGHTA and FQGNSA. V gave up 6 bases and J gave up 8 bases; unmatched junction bases: 13. CDR3 DNA: TGTGCCAGCAGTATCGCTAGCGGCCTACCCGATGAGCAGTTCTTC. Protein sequence: CASSIASGLPDEQFF.

The genes are TRBV19 and TRBJ2-4; D remains unclear. Germline V lookup: CDR1 LNHDA, CDR2 SQIVND (reference sequence). Trimming took off 7 bases at V and 0 bases at J, with 10 bases between the two ends. This CDR3 comprises 14 residues. CDR3 loop: CASKPNLAKNIQYF. The CDR3 DNA follows: TGTGCCAGTAAACCGAACTTAGCCAAAAACATTCAGTACTTC. Variable domain in full (rest from reference TRBV19 and TRBJ2-4): DGGITQSPKYLFRKEGQNVTLSCEQNLNHDAMYWYRQDPGQGLRLIYYSQIVNDFQKGDIAEGYSVSREKKESFPLTVTSAQKNPTAFYLCASKPNLAKNIQYFGAGTRLSVL.